This TCR beta chain was observed in a study of shared clonotypes between healthy human individuals. Sequencing used immunoSEQ multiplex PCR; TCRdb keeps in-frame clones, though not all of them. Of about half a million clones listed, approximately 82% are singletons. The CDR3 spans 17 residues. With 0 bases clipped from V and 9 bases from J, the junction kept 13 bases outside the gene matches. The germline CDR1 and CDR2 sequences are KGHSH and LQKENI. When samples were unsorted, about 90 million PBMCs were used for genomic DNA. The sequencing sample was made of PBMCs. The sequence derives from a woman between 35 and 50 years old in good health. Some clones in this sample may be carry-over from other donors' samples. The chain couples TRBV18 to TRBJ2-1; 8 bases fit TRBD2. The CDR3 DNA sequence: TGTGCCAGCTCACCACCCAGTCCGGGACTAGGGTACGTTGAGCAGTTCTTC. It codes for CASSPPSPGLGYVEQFF.